The present entry profiles one T cell receptor beta chain with its context. The data are from a study of blood T cell repertoires in COVID-19. Here immunoSEQ multiplex PCR was the method, and the copy in TCRdb shows in-frame clones only, minus some. The sample consists of about 130,000 clones, roughly four fifths of them appearing once. The CDR3 covers 15 residues. Germline assignment: CDR1 MNHEY and CDR2 SMNVEV (reference sequence). V lost 6 bases to trimming and J lost 1 base, with 14 bases between them. The chain carries TRBV27 and TRBJ2-3; D is possibly TRBD2 (7 bases). The material sequenced was PBMCs or T cells enriched from blood (not recorded which). This TCR was sampled from a man aged 45-60 years who had recovered from COVID-19. DNA of the CDR3: TGTGCCAGCAGAATAGCCGGGGGGCGCACAGATACGCAGTATTTT. Translated: CASRIAGGRTDTQYF.